This T cell receptor beta chain is drawn from a study of blood T cell repertoires in COVID-19. As for the study in general: COVID-19 samples, acute and convalescent, were from the United States, Italy and Spain. From T cells, B-cell-depleted T cells, or PBMCs came the material, which was cDNA or gDNA.

Repertoires were generated with immunoSEQ multiplex PCR, while TCRdb's copy carries only in-frame clones and drops some. This sample yields about 210,000 clones, of which roughly 86% are seen a single time; about 12% belongs to the top ten. The CDR3 covers 18 residues. CDR1 and CDR2 (germline): SGHDT, YYEEEE. V shed 4 bases, J shed 8 bases, and the junction held 12 bases outside the gene matches. The chain joins TRBV5-6 to TRBJ2-1, with TRBD2 matching over 16 bases. The source is a woman between 35 and 50 years old with acute or convalescent COVID-19. Sequenced material: peripheral blood. CDR3 residues: CASSPGLAGGLGNHEQFF. In DNA, the CDR3 is TGTGCCAGCAGCCCGGGACTAGCGGGGGGGCTTGGGAACCATGAGCAGTTCTTC.